These 8 T cell receptor beta chains originate from one sample sequenced in a study of T-cell reconstitution after alpha-beta-depleted transplantation in children. Unique molecular identifiers were built into the TCRbeta library. A single record per CDR3 protein comes from TCRdb applying MiXCR to the PCR reads. The sample gives about 200,000 distinct CDR3 sequences, approximately 8.4% of which show up once; about a third is in the top ten. Specimen: PBMCs, mostly from graft donor cells, collected 360 days after TCRalphabeta/CD19-depleted stem cell transplant. The receptors derive from a male patient between 2 and 10 years old who had a stem cell transplant for acute myeloid leukemia, so the T cells may come from the graft donor.

Turning to this clonotype: A much larger clone sits a single nucleotide away, making a read error possible. As the CDR3 is not closed by the conserved phenylalanine or tryptophan, this likely results from a read error. The chain recombines TRBV5-1 with TRBJ1-5; no clear D. Looked up from germline, CDR1 is SGHRS and CDR2 is YFSETQ. There are 14 residues in the CDR3. V lost 0 bases and J lost 5, with 9 bases in between. CDR3 region: CASSLGFEDQPQHC. CDR3 DNA: TGCGCCAGCAGCTTGGGGTTTGAGGATCAGCCCCAGCATTGT.

The chain uses TRBV7-2 and TRBJ2-5, with a tentative D call TRBD1 (5 bases). The germline CDR1 and CDR2 sequences are SGHTA and FQGNSA. The CDR3 contains 15 residues. The V and J ends lost 1 base and 1 base respectively, with 10 bases between them. CDR3 sequence: CASSLVTALQETQYF. In nucleotides, the CDR3 is TGTGCCAGCAGCTTAGTGACAGCGCTCCAAGAGACCCAGTACTTC. Based on the CDR3 plus reference TRBV7-2 and TRBJ2-5, the full variable domain is GAGVSQSPSNKVTEKGKDVELRCDPISGHTALYWYRQSLGQGLEFLIYFQGNSAPDKSGLPSDRFSAERTGGSVSTLTIQRTQQEDSAVYLCASSLVTALQETQYFGPGTRLLVL.

This clonotype was observed at least ten times. The chain is built from TRBV5-1 and TRBJ2-1, with 9 bases aligning to TRBD2. This CDR3 is 17 amino acids long. J was trimmed by 5 bases and V by 0 bases; bases with no gene match: 9. Germline CDR1 reads SGHRS; CDR2 reads YFSETQ. CDR3 protein: CASSLVQGLAGNNEQFF. In nucleotides, the CDR3 is TGCGCCAGCAGCTTGGTCCAGGGGCTAGCGGGAAACAATGAGCAGTTCTTC.

The chain links TRBV12-5 to TRBJ2-2, with D unclear. This CDR3 has 14 amino acids. The V and J ends lost 4 bases and 1 base respectively, with 7 bases between them. The germline V gene has CDR1 LGHNT and CDR2 FRNRAP. This chain's CDR3 is CASGSDGNTGELFF. CDR3 nucleotides: TGTGCTAGTGGTTCCGACGGGAACACCGGGGAGCTGTTTTTT.

This clonotype occurred a few times. The rearrangement joins TRBV29-1 to TRBJ1-5, with D possibly being TRBD1 (6 bases). Germline assignment: CDR1 SQVTM and CDR2 ANQGSEA. This CDR3 comprises 13 residues. The ends were cut back, 6 bases at V and 3 bases at J, with 12 bases in the middle. The CDR3 reads CSVGDRYNQPQHF. CDR3 nucleotide sequence: TGCAGCGTCGGAGACAGGTACAATCAGCCCCAGCATTTT.

This clonotype was recorded at least ten times. This chain connects TRBV2 to TRBJ2-2, with TRBD2 matching 7 bases. The CDR3 consists of 15 residues. V trimming: 4 bases; J trimming: 3 bases; junction bases outside the gene matches: 5. Looked up from germline, CDR1 is SNHLY and CDR2 is FYNNEI. CDR3 in amino acids: CASSVSSGYTGELFF. Written as DNA, the CDR3 is TGTGCCAGCAGTGTTTCTAGCGGTTACACCGGGGAGCTGTTTTTT.

This clonotype turned up a few times. The chain recombines TRBV7-9 with TRBJ1-1, with TRBD1 matching 7 bases. With V trimmed by 5 bases and J by 0 bases, 3 bases remained unmatched. Germline V lookup: CDR1 SEHNR, CDR2 FQNEAQ (reference sequence). This CDR3 comprises 14 residues. The CDR3: CASSQGTVNTEAFF. CDR3 DNA: TGTGCCAGCAGCCAGGGGACAGTGAACACTGAAGCTTTCTTT.

The sample holds a few counts of this clonotype. The V gene is TRBV28, the J gene TRBJ2-1, with 10 bases matching TRBD2. This CDR3 region has 19 residues. V was clipped by 3 bases and J by 5 bases; unmatched bases: 16. CDR1 and CDR2 (germline): MDHEN, SYDVKM. The CDR3 spells CASSLGIAGGRLPHNEQFF. The DNA of the CDR3 is TGTGCCAGCAGTTTGGGGATAGCGGGAGGCCGACTCCCCCACAATGAGCAGTTCTTC.